The 15 T cell receptor beta chains given below trace back to one sample, sequenced in a study of siplizumab effects on memory and regulatory T cells. Produced via immunoSEQ multiplex PCR; TCRdb's table is partial and in-frame only. The sample yields about 100,000 clones, about 90% seen once. The sequenced sample was CD4+ T cells sorted from blood. The receptors come from a human donor in good health.

The chain employs TRBV5-1 and TRBJ2-7, with TRBD2 matching over 11 bases. This CDR3 has 17 residues. J lost 3 bases, V lost 2 bases, and 10 bases had no gene match. Germline CDR1 SGHRS, CDR2 YFSETQ. The CDR3 here is CASSFGTSGNFNYEQYF. The DNA for the CDR3 is TGCGCCAGCAGCTTTGGGACTAGCGGCAACTTCAACTACGAGCAGTACTTC.

This clone turned up a few times. V usage is TRBV28 and J usage is TRBJ1-2; D remains ambiguous. Germline V gene sequence: CDR1 MDHEN, CDR2 SYDVKM. The V and J ends lost 4 bases and 4 bases respectively, with 4 bases between them. The CDR3 consists of 11 residues. The CDR3 protein is CASSSAYGYTF. In nucleotides, the CDR3 is TGTGCCAGCAGTTCAGCCTATGGCTACACCTTC.

The genes are TRBV11-2 and TRBJ2-3, with D hard to call. This CDR3 is 17 amino acids long. From germline, CDR1 is SGHAT and CDR2 FQNNGV. The germline V and J ends were trimmed by 1 base and 5 bases, with 19 bases remaining between them. The CDR3 DNA sequence: TGTGCCAGCAGCTTAGCTGACCCTTCGTTAGGGATAGATACGCAGTATTTT. Translation gives CASSLADPSLGIDTQYF.

The rearrangement joins TRBV2 to TRBJ1-2; possible D gene TRBD1, 5 bases. The CDR3 sequence is 15 residues long. V lost 3 bases, J lost 4 bases, and 15 bases lay in between. The V gene's germline CDR1 is SNHLY and CDR2 FYNNEI. The CDR3 bases are TGTGCCAGCAGTGAGCAGGGCGGGGGTGGCTATGGCTACACCTTC. Translated: CASSEQGGGGYGYTF.

The CDR3 sequence is CASSSGVRLGEQFF. The CDR3 DNA is TGTGCCAGCAGCTCTGGAGTGCGGCTAGGTGAGCAGTTCTTC. The chain joins TRBV7-2 to TRBJ2-1, with D unresolved. With 4 bases removed from V and 9 bases from J, the gap between germline ends came to 16 bases. This CDR3 region has 14 residues. Germline V CDR1 and CDR2: SGHTA, FQGNSA.

In DNA form, the CDR3 reads TGTGCCAGCAGCCACCTAGGTGGGTCAGACAATCAGCCCCAGCATTTT. Residues: CASSHLGGSDNQPQHF. The gene calls are TRBV4-2 and TRBJ1-5, with no clear D. V lost 3 bases and J 3 bases, leaving 15 bases between the germline ends. CDR3 length: 16 residues. Germline V gives CDR1 LGHNA, CDR2 YNFKEQ.

V is TRBV2 and J is TRBJ2-4; D not certain. Trimming removed 2 bases at V and 3 bases at J, with 14 bases between. This CDR3 region has 16 residues. Germline V gives CDR1 SNHLY, CDR2 FYNNEI. CDR3 residues: CASSEWRSLGKNIQYF. The CDR3 DNA reads TGTGCCAGCAGTGAATGGCGGTCGTTGGGCAAAAACATTCAGTACTTC.

CDR3 region: CASSGELGPGELFF. CDR3 sequence (DNA): TGCGCCAGCAGCGGAGAGTTGGGACCCGGGGAGCTGTTTTTT. J is TRBJ2-2 and V is TRBV5-1; D tentatively fits TRBD1 or TRBD2 (5 bases each). This CDR3 has 14 residues. In germline, CDR1 is SGHRS, CDR2 YFSETQ. The V end was cut by 4 bases, the J end by 6 bases, with 13 bases between.

Remarks on this clone: Other DNA sequences in this sample translate to the same CDR3. The rearrangement uses TRBV5-1 and TRBJ1-1; tentatively, D is TRBD1 (5 bases). Germline CDR1 is SGHRS and CDR2 is YFSETQ. This CDR3 region has 14 residues. The V gene lost 3 bases and the J gene lost 0 bases, with 9 bases spanning the gap. This chain's CDR3 is CASSSGQLNTEAFF. The CDR3 bases are TGCGCCAGCAGCTCGGGGCAATTGAACACTGAAGCTTTCTTT.

The chain is built from TRBV6-1 and TRBJ1-1; tentative D call: TRBD1 (5 bases). Germline V gene sequence: CDR1 MNHNS, CDR2 SASEGT. The ends were cut back, 4 bases at V and 1 base at J, with 13 bases in the middle. The CDR3 extends over 15 amino acids. CDR3 loop: CASSAAGRTNTEAFF. The CDR3 DNA is TGTGCCAGCAGTGCGGCGGGACGGACGAACACTGAAGCTTTCTTT.

The chain is built from TRBV5-5 and TRBJ2-7; 9 positions match TRBD1. Trimming removed 4 bases from V and 5 bases from J; junction bases left unmatched: 7. Germline V gives CDR1 SGHKS, CDR2 YYEKEE (reference sequence). This CDR3 region has 14 residues. CDR3 DNA: TGTGCCAGCAGCCATACAGGGACAGGGAACGAGCAGTACTTC. Its translation: CASSHTGTGNEQYF.

The chain links TRBV10-3 to TRBJ2-1; D is perhaps TRBD2 (6 bases). The CDR3 is 13 amino acids. V lost 3 bases and J lost 7, with 10 bases in between. Germline values: CDR1 ENHRY, CDR2 SYGVKD. The CDR3 sequence: CAISDSRGNEQFF. CDR3 coding DNA: TGTGCCATCAGTGATTCTCGGGGGAATGAGCAGTTCTTC.

The CDR3 DNA is TGTGCCAGTAGTATGAGAAGGGACAGGGGTTTTGGCGAGCAGTACTTC. Translating it yields CASSMRRDRGFGEQYF. This chain connects TRBV19 to TRBJ2-7, with TRBD1 matching 10 bases. Germline V CDR1 and CDR2: LNHDA, SQIVND (reference sequence). This CDR3 has 16 amino acids. V shed 3 bases and J 6 bases; nucleotides not matched to a gene: 11.

This chain links TRBV30 with TRBJ1-1; D not resolved. Germline-derived CDR1 and CDR2 are GTSNPN and SVGIG (reference sequence). V was shortened by 1 base and J by 2 bases, with 11 bases between the two germline ends. The CDR3 covers 14 residues. CDR3 DNA sequence: TGTGCCTGGAGTGGACTTACGCCTAACACTGAAGCTTTCTTT. Its protein product is CAWSGLTPNTEAFF.

Written as DNA, the CDR3 is TGCGCCAGCAGCTCAATGCTCACCGGGACTAGGAGCACTAATGAGCAGTTCTTC. This encodes CASSSMLTGTRSTNEQFF. The gene calls are TRBV4-1 and TRBJ2-1, with TRBD2 matching 8 bases. This CDR3 is 18 amino acids long. The ends lost 5 bases at V and 7 bases at J; junction bases unmatched: 19. The germline gives CDR1 MGHRA, CDR2 YSYEKL.